The TCR beta chain described here comes from a study of cytomegalovirus exposure and HLA in healthy donors. Germline lookup yields CDR1 MDHEN and CDR2 SYDVKM. CDR3 length: 14 residues. J gave up 4 bases and V 5 bases, and 6 bases lay outside the gene matches. The protocol was immunoSEQ multiplex PCR, while the TCRdb copy is restricted to in-frame clones and leaves out a portion. The table includes around 190,000 clones, about 81% detected once. The sample consisted of PBMCs. The chain is built from TRBV28 and TRBJ2-5, with 8 bases aligning to TRBD2. This TCR derives from a woman aged 25-40 years in good health and CMV-seronegative. The CDR3 spells CASSPVSGVETQYF. The CDR3 region has the DNA TGTGCCAGCAGTCCTGTTAGCGGGGTAGAGACCCAGTACTTC.